A selection of T cell receptor beta chains follows, all from one sample in a study of cytomegalovirus exposure and HLA in healthy donors. Data came from immunoSEQ multiplex PCR; TCRdb stores just in-frame clones and leaves some out. The sample yields about 37,000 clones, 60% to 70% seen once. Specimen: PBMCs. The receptors come from a man aged 40-50 years in good health and CMV-seronegative. CDR3s include the opening cysteine and the closing phenylalanine or tryptophan. The D gene is left open where the match is weak. Clone size is given for some rows only: seen once, a few or many times, or a class if the clone is expanded.

clone size | J gene | D gene | V gene | CDR3 DNA | CDR3 protein
. | TRBJ2-7 | TRBD1 | TRBV19 | TGTGCCAGTAGTATAGGGACAGGGGCCTACGAGCAGTACTTC | CASSIGTGAYEQYF
. | TRBJ2-7 | . | TRBV4-1 | TGCGCCAGCAGCCAACCCTCAGTGGGCCTTGACGAGCAGTACTTC | CASSQPSVGLDEQYF
. | TRBJ2-2 | TRBD2 | TRBV30 | TGTGCCAGCCAGAAGGGCGGGGGGGCCTTCGGCGGGGAGCTGTTTTTT | CASQKGGGAFGGELFF
. | TRBJ1-4 | . | TRBV30 | TGTGCCTGGAGTGTTGGAGCAACTAATGAAAAACTGTTTTTT | CAWSVGATNEKLFF
few | TRBJ1-1 | . | TRBV11-2 | TGTGCCAGCAGCTTCACAGGGACGAACACTGAAGCTTTCTTT | CASSFTGTNTEAFF
. | TRBJ1-1 | TRBD1 | TRBV2 | TGTGCCAGCAGTGAAGTCTTATGGGGACAGGGGAACACTGAAGCTTTCTTT | CASSEVLWGQGNTEAFF
. | TRBJ2-3 | TRBD2 | TRBV6-1 | TGTGCCAGCAGTGAAGTAGCGGGGGCTAATACGCAGTATTTT | CASSEVAGANTQYF
. | TRBJ1-5 | . | TRBV30 | TGTGCCTGGAGTCTGGGCTATAGCAATCAGCCCCAGCATTTT | CAWSLGYSNQPQHF
. | TRBJ1-2 | . | TRBV11-2 | TGTGCCAGCAGCGCGGACAGAGGCTACACCTTC | CASSADRGYTF
. | TRBJ1-2 | . | TRBV7-9 | TGTGCCAGCAGCAACAGGGAGGGCTATGGCTACACCTTC | CASSNREGYGYTF
. | TRBJ2-7 | TRBD1 | TRBV6-6 | TGTGCCAGCAGTCCCCGGGACAGGGGGTTGTATGAGCAGTACTTC | CASSPRDRGLYEQYF
. | TRBJ2-5 | . | TRBV7-2 | TGTGCCAGCAGCTTAAGGCTGCAGGGTTTCAGAGAGACCCAGTACTTC | CASSLRLQGFRETQYF
. | TRBJ1-1 | . | TRBV9 | TGTGCCAGCAGCGCGCGGGACCCCGCGCGTTTGGGCACTGAAGCTTTCTTT | CASSARDPARLGTEAFF
. | TRBJ2-2 | TRBD2 | TRBV6-6 | TGTGCCAGCAGGCGTACCGGGACTAGCGGGAGCGGGGAGCTGTTTTTT | CASRRTGTSGSGELFF
few | TRBJ2-7 | TRBD1 | TRBV6-5 | TGTGCCAGCAGTTACTCGACGGACAGGGTCTCCTACGAGCAGTACTTC | CASSYSTDRVSYEQYF
. | TRBJ1-2 | TRBD1 | TRBV7-9 | TGTGCCAGCAGCTTAGCAGGGCAGGGGGGTGGCTACACCTTC | CASSLAGQGGGYTF
once | TRBJ1-3 | . | TRBV7-6 | TGTGCCAGCAGCCAAGGACAGACTGGAAACACCATATATTTT | CASSQGQTGNTIYF
. | TRBJ2-3 | TRBD2 | TRBV29-1 | TGCAGCGTAAACGGACTAGCGGGGAAAACAGATACGCAGTATTTT | CSVNGLAGKTDTQYF
. | TRBJ1-6 | TRBD1 | TRBV25-1 | TGTGCCAGCAGCGGCTCCGACAGGGGTAATTCACCCCTCCACTTT | CASSGSDRGNSPLHF
. | TRBJ2-7 | TRBD1 | TRBV11-2 | TGTGCCAGCAGCCGGACAGGGTGGGAGCAGTACTTC | CASSRTGWEQYF